The clone carrying this T cell receptor (beta chain) was recorded once. Sequencing was performed with immunoSEQ multiplex PCR; in TCRdb, only in-frame clones are kept and a portion is missing. The data contain about 82,000 clones, 80% of them singletons. V gave up 0 bases and J gave up 9 bases, with 15 bases separating them. Germline CDR1 SGHTA, CDR2 FQGTGA. This CDR3 spans 15 amino acids. This record comes from a study of blood T cell repertoires in COVID-19. At the level of the study: PBMCs, B-cell-depleted T cells, or T cells provided the cDNA or gDNA that made up the material.

J is TRBJ2-1 and V is TRBV7-3; D possibly corresponds to TRBD1 (6 bases). The source material was peripheral blood. The TCR comes from a woman between 40 and 50 years old with active or convalescent COVID-19. For the CDR3, the DNA is TGTGCCAGCAGCTTAACCACAGGGAGAGAAGGTGAGCAGTTCTTC. It encodes CASSLTTGREGEQFF.